A selection of T cell receptor beta chains follows, all from one sample in a study of T cells in Graves' hyperthyroidism and ophthalmopathy. TCRdb redid the calling of the multiplex PCR reads with MiXCR, one entry per CDR3 protein. The sample has roughly 45,000 distinct CDR3 sequences; approximately 49% are singletons. The sequencing input was peripheral blood or thyroid tissue (not recorded which). The origin of the receptors is a woman in her forties or fifties with Graves' hyperthyroidism. Both conserved end residues are part of each CDR3. The order of the fields is J gene, V gene, CDR3 protein.

TRBJ2-5 TRBV7-2 CASSFRGKETQYF
TRBJ1-4 TRBV13 CASSLGQNEKLFF
TRBJ2-7 TRBV11-2 CASSKTSGASYEQYF
TRBJ1-5 TRBV7-9 CASSLGGLVANQPQHF
TRBJ2-3 TRBV19 CASSMTGLTDTQYF
TRBJ2-2 TRBV11-2 CASSFLAGKRAGHGELFF
TRBJ2-5 TRBV20-1 CSAGRSGSEETQYF
TRBJ2-7 TRBV7-2 CASSYTGLGYEQYF
TRBJ2-5 TRBV25-1 CASSVAGEETQYF
TRBJ2-2 TRBV6-5 CASSYGLPGELFF
TRBJ1-2 TRBV12-3/TRBV12-4 CASSIQGTHGYTF
TRBJ1-6 TRBV6-5 CASRGQGNSPLHF
TRBJ2-7 TRBV11-2 CASSLGGVYEQYF
TRBJ2-3 TRBV10-3 CAISRLDLTDTQYF
TRBJ1-5 TRBV12-3/TRBV12-4 CASSSSRNQPQHF